These 9 T cell receptor beta chains came from one sample sequenced in a study of tumor and adjacent non-tumor tissue in lung cancer. The library came from three nested PCR rounds adapted from ARM-PCR protocols. TCRdb used MiXCR to reprocess the multiplex PCR reads, holding one entry per CDR3 protein. The data contain about 79,000 distinct CDR3 sequences, over 55% of them seen just once; the ten biggest clones take up roughly a tenth. The template was RNA from unsorted bulk tissue. Specimen: lung tumor tissue. The source of these receptors is a woman aged 40 to 50 with non-small cell lung cancer.

V gene TRBV20-1 combines with J gene TRBJ2-3; D might be TRBD1 or TRBD2, each matching 6 bases. This CDR3 has 16 amino acids. From germline, CDR1 is DFQATT and CDR2 SNEGSKA (reference sequence). Trimming pared 7 bases from V and 2 bases from J, leaving 22 bases between. CDR3 sequence: CSVIGGGTSYTDTQYF. The CDR3, as DNA: TGCAGTGTTATTGGAGGGGGGACATCCTACACAGATACGCAGTATTTT.

A word on this clonotype: A much larger clone differs from this one at a single base, so this may be a read error. The gene calls are TRBV20-1 and TRBJ1-5; D might be TRBD1 (6 bases). Germline-derived CDR1 and CDR2 are DFQATT and SNEGSKA (reference sequence). Between the trimmed V and J ends, which lost 5 bases and 5 bases, there was a span of 13 bases. The length of the CDR3 is 13 residues. CDR3 protein: CSALPTGHQPQHF. The CDR3 DNA follows: TGCAGTGCTCTACCGACAGGTCATCAGCCCCAGCATTTT.

The chain joins TRBV6-5 to TRBJ1-3; possible D gene TRBD1, 5 bases. Trimming left V 6 bases short and J 7 bases short, with 19 bases between. CDR1 and CDR2 (germline): MNHEY, SVGAGI. There are 15 residues in the CDR3. In DNA form, the CDR3 reads TGTGCCAGCAGCAGCGACGGGGGGTGGCGGAACACCATATATTTT. As protein: CASSSDGGWRNTIYF.

Regarding this clonotype: An end of the junction differs from the germline gene, which may be a read error. CDR3 amino acids: CASSVQGGQPQHF. CDR3 DNA: TGCGCCAGCAGTGTACAGGGTGGTCAGCCTCAGCATTTT. The V call is TRBV4-1, the J call TRBJ1-5; D might be TRBD1 (6 bases). Germline V gene lookup returns CDR1 MGHRA and CDR2 YSYEKL. This CDR3 is built from 13 residues.

This clonotype was observed at least ten times. CDR3 DNA sequence: TGTGCCAGCAGTGAATTCGGGACTACGCAGTTCTTC. Its translation: CASSEFGTTQFF. V and J are TRBV6-1 and TRBJ2-1, with 7 positions matching TRBD2. The germline gives CDR1 MNHNS, CDR2 SASEGT. This CDR3 contains 12 residues. Trimming took 2 bases from V and 12 from J; bases not matched to a gene: 4.

This clonotype was counted a single time. This chain joins TRBV6-6 and TRBJ2-6, with TRBD2 as a possible D gene (6 bases). The germline V and J ends were trimmed by 7 bases and 3 bases, with 22 bases remaining between them. CDR3 length: 18 residues. Germline V gives CDR1 MNHNY, CDR2 SVGAGI (reference sequence). The CDR3, as DNA: TGTGCCAGCAAGGAGTGGGAGGCACTAACCTATGGGGCCAACGTCCTGACTTTC. It is translated as CASKEWEALTYGANVLTF.

This clonotype was found a few times. A read error may be the cause here, since a much bigger clone is one base away. V usage is TRBV5-1 and J usage is TRBJ2-4; 7 bases line up with TRBD1. V lost 2 bases and J lost 0; bases outside the gene matches: 14. There are 19 residues in the CDR3. Germline CDR1 and CDR2: SGHRS and YFSETQ. The CDR3 nucleotides read TGCGCCAGCAGCTTTGATCCAGGGGGAGCCGGTGGAGCCAAAAACATTCAGTACTTC. It translates to CASSFDPGGAGGAKNIQYF.

Comments on this clonotype: The junction differs from germline at one of its ends, possibly a read error. This chain joins TRBV30 and TRBJ2-7; no definite D call. Germline V gives CDR1 GTSNPN, CDR2 SVGIG (reference sequence). The CDR3 runs 14 residues. The CDR3 region has the DNA TGTGTCTGGAGCCGTGGTGGGTTCTCCTACGAGCAGTACTTC. This gives the protein CVWSRGGFSYEQYF.

This chain links TRBV7-8 with TRBJ2-5, with TRBD1 matching over 7 bases. CDR1 and CDR2 (germline): SGHVS, FQNEAQ. Trimming removed 5 bases from V and 5 bases from J; junction bases left unmatched: 8. The CDR3 is 14 residues long. The CDR3 nucleotides are TGTGCCAGCAGCCACAGGGGCCTGGGGGAGACCCAGTACTTC. This codes for CASSHRGLGETQYF.